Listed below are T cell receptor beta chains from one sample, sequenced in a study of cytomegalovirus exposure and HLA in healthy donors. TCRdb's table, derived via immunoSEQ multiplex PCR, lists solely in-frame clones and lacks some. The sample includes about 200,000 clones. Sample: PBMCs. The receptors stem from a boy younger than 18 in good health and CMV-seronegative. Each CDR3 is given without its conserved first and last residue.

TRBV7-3	ASSFQGNTEAF
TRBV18	ASSIMESYEQY
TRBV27	ASRGDRVFAAEAF
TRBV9	ASSVDLQAYYGYT
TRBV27	ASRPWGATNEKLF
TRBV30	AWGSGGATDTQY
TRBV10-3	AIRKADPQETQY
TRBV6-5	ASSYSSGLAVNEQF
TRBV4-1	ASSQDSGTVYGYT
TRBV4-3	ASSQDKAGANTEAF
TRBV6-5	ASSRHAQDYGYT
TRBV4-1	ASSQDGQGTLYGELF